This T cell receptor (beta chain) was identified in a study of cytomegalovirus exposure and HLA in healthy donors. Study in general: Roughly 180 million T cells yielded 117 million unique TCR beta sequences in earlier analysis. Out of approximately 400 genotyped donors, roughly 80% belonged to the Caucasian-associated ancestry cluster. Whole-study findings and limits: Among TCR beta chains of equal frequency, HLA-associated ones were more clonally expanded in a later analysis. The study listed 150 to 200 cytomegalovirus-associated TCR beta chains.

PCR involved 60 Vbeta and 13 Jbeta primers. Clones were read by immunoSEQ multiplex PCR, and TCRdb kept only the in-frame ones, dropping some. The sample lists about 130,000 clones; roughly 85% were seen once. Germline-derived CDR1 and CDR2 are KGHSH and LQKENI. The CDR3 contains 13 residues. With 1 base clipped from V and 11 bases from J, the junction kept 7 bases outside the gene matches. As regards this clone: Its specificity is not known.

This TCR was sampled from a woman aged 25 to 45 in good health and CMV-seropositive. The sequenced sample consisted of PBMCs. V and J are TRBV18 and TRBJ1-1; 7 nucleotides agree with TRBD1. The CDR3 region is CASSPRDRGDAFF. The CDR3 DNA follows: TGTGCCAGCTCACCACGGGACAGAGGAGACGCTTTCTTT. Using reference TRBV18 and TRBJ1-1 for the parts outside the CDR3, the full variable domain is NAGVMQNPRHLVRRRGQEARLRCSPMKGHSHVYWYRQLPEEGLKFMVYLQKENIIDESGMPKERFSAEFPKEGPSILRIQQVVRGDSAAYFCASSPRDRGDAFFGQGTRLTVV.